Reported below is one T cell receptor (beta chain). Its antigen remains unidentified. The source of the sample is a study of cytomegalovirus exposure and HLA in healthy donors. Study-level background: Findings of an earlier analysis included 110 million or so unique TCR beta sequences from 200 million or so T cells.

The CDR3 totals 17 residues. The junction had 7 bases not matched to a gene; V was cut back by 5 bases and J by 3 bases. Germline V gene data show CDR1 as SGHAT and CDR2 as FQNNGV. Study conclusions and caveats: In a later analysis, CMV-associated beta chains were mostly HLA-associated, it appeared. Some TCR beta chains (about 170 of them) were listed as cytomegalovirus-associated.

PCR primers comprised 60 Vbeta and 13 Jbeta primers. Assay used: immunoSEQ multiplex PCR; TCRdb lists only in-frame clones, some missing. In total, the table holds about 200,000 clones. The V gene is TRBV11-2, the J gene TRBJ2-1; 13 bases map to TRBD2. Sequenced: PBMCs. The receptor was isolated from a boy younger than 18 in good health and CMV-seronegative. The CDR3 nucleotides are TGTGCCAGCAGCGTAATAAGACTAGCGGGGGGCTACAATGAGCAGTTCTTC. Its translation: CASSVIRLAGGYNEQFF.